This T cell receptor (beta chain) was retrieved from a study of blood T cell repertoires in COVID-19. Across the whole study: Samples came from the United States, Italy and Spain, spanning acute and convalescent COVID-19. T cells, B-cell-depleted T cells, or PBMCs supplied cDNA or gDNA.

This CDR3 region has 15 residues. The trim removed 2 bases at V and 3 bases at J, leaving 5 bases unmatched. Per the germline V gene, CDR1 is KGHSH and CDR2 is LQKENI. Per the original data handling: Estimated nucleated cell counts came from reference gene primer amplification. The table came from immunoSEQ multiplex PCR; TCRdb's copy has only in-frame clones and leaves some out. V and J calls and clone size follow that table, whereas D and trimming were derived from the DNA. Of more than 45,000 clones in the sample, around 81% were seen once. The V gene is TRBV18, the J gene TRBJ2-7, with 9 bases matching TRBD2. This receptor was taken from a human donor in a cohort sampled during active COVID-19. Specimen: peripheral blood. This CDR3 reads CASSPGSGSLYEQYF. DNA of the CDR3: TGTGCCAGCTCACCAGGTAGCGGGAGCCTCTACGAGCAGTACTTC. Full variable domain (missing parts from reference TRBV18 and TRBJ2-7): NAGVMQNPRHLVRRRGQEARLRCSPMKGHSHVYWYRQLPEEGLKFMVYLQKENIIDESGMPKERFSAEFPKEGPSILRIQQVVRGDSAAYFCASSPGSGSLYEQYFGPGTRLTVT.